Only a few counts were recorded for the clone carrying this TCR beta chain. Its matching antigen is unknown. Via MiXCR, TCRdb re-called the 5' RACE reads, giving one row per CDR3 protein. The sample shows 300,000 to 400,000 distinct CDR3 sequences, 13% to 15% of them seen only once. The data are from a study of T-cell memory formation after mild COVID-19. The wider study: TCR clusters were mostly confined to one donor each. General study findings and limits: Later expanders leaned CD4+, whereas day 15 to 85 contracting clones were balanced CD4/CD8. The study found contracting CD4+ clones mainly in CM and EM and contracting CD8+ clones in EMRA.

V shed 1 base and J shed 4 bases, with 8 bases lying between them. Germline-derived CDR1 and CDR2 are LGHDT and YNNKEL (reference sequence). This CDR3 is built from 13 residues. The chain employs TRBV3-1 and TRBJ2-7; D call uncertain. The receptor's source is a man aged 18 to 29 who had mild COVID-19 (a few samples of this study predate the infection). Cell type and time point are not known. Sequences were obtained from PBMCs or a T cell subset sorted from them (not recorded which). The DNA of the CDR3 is TGTGCCAGCAGCCAAGGGGTGGGGTACGAGCAGTACTTC. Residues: CASSQGVGYEQYF.